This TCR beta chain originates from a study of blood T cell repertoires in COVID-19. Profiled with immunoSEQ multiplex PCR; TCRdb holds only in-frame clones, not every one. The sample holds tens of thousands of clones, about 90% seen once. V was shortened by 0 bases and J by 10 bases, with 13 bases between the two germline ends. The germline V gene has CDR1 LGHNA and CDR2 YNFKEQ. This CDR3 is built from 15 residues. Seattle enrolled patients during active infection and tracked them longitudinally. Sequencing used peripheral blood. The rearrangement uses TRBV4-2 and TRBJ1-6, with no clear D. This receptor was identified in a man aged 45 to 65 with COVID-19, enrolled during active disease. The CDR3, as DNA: TGTGCCAGCAGCCAAGATTTTGGAGGTTCCTCACCCCTCCACTTT. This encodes CASSQDFGGSSPLHF.